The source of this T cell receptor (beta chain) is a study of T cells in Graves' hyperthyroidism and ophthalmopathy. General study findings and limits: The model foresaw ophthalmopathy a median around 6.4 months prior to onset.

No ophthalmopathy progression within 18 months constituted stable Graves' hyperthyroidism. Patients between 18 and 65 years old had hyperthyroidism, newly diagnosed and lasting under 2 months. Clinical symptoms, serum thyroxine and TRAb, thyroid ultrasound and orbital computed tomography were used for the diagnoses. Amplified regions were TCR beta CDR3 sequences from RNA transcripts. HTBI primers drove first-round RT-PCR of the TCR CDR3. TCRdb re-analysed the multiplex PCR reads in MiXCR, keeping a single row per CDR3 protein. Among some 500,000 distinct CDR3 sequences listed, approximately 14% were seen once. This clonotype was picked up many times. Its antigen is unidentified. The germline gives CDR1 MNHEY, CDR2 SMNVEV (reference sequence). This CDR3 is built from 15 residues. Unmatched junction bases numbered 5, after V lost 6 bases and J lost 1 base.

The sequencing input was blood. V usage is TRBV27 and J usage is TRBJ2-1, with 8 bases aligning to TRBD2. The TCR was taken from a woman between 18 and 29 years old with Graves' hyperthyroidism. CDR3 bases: TGTGCCAGCAGGCCCGCTAGCGGGTCCTACAATGAGCAGTTCTTC. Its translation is CASRPASGSYNEQFF.